What follows describes a single T cell receptor beta chain. Its antigen is not identified. The CDR3 extends over 15 amino acids. The V end was cut by 4 bases, the J end by 7 bases, with 15 bases between. Germline CDR1 reads SGHRS; CDR2 reads YFSETQ. The data were obtained in a study of cytomegalovirus exposure and HLA in healthy donors. In the study overall: In an earlier analysis, around 100 million unique TCR beta sequences were found from about 179 million T cells. General study points: Most TCR sequences showed up rarely, but some public TCRs showed up in many donors. In a later analysis, 15,000 to 20,000 TCR beta sequences were associated with HLA alleles at 0.05 false discovery rate.

PCR used 60 Vbeta primers and 13 Jbeta primers. Sequencing was performed with immunoSEQ multiplex PCR; in TCRdb, only in-frame clones are kept and a portion is missing. The table has 140,000 or so clones, 80% seen once. Sequencing input: PBMCs. The chain carries TRBV5-1 and TRBJ1-6; no definite D call. The clonotype was recovered from a woman in her twenties or thirties in good health and CMV-seronegative. For the CDR3, the DNA is TGCGCCAGCAGCGGACCGGGAATAGGGAATTCACCCCTCCACTTT. Its translation is CASSGPGIGNSPLHF.